A single sample gave rise to the 10 T cell receptor beta chains below, sequenced in a study of kidney transplant recipient with SARS-CoV-2 infection. TCRdb analysed the reads with MiXCR anew, one entry per CDR3 protein. The sample lists 200,000 to 300,000 distinct CDR3 sequences, less than 35% occurring once. The sequencing here drew on a blood sample, taken at baseline and between days 110 and 120 from a kidney transplant recipient. The receptors here all came from a young adult male patient who had COVID-19 and was a kidney transplant recipient. Certain T cells may be donor cells from the graft.

This clonotype was detected many times. The rearrangement links TRBV3-1 to TRBJ1-5, with 7 bases aligning to TRBD1. Germline trimming cut 3 bases from V and 8 bases from J; bases unmatched to any gene: 4. CDR3 length: 13 amino acids. CDR1 is LGHDT, CDR2 YNNKEL, per germline (reference sequence). CDR3 residues: CASSQGRGKPQHF. The CDR3 nucleotides read TGTGCCAGCAGCCAGGGCAGGGGGAAGCCCCAGCATTTT.

This clonotype was observed many times. The chain links TRBV2 to TRBJ2-2; a weak D match, TRBD1 (5 bases). This CDR3 spans 16 amino acids. Between the trimmed V and J ends, which lost 4 bases and 3 bases, there was a span of 15 bases. Germline V gene data show CDR1 as SNHLY and CDR2 as FYNNEI. CDR3 protein: CASSVTAGSDTGELFF. DNA of the CDR3: TGTGCCAGCAGTGTTACGGCAGGGTCGGACACCGGGGAGCTGTTTTTT.

There are a few counts of this clonotype. The CDR3 here is CATSVPGRGGETQYF. The CDR3 coding sequence is TGTGCCACCAGTGTTCCGGGGAGAGGAGGAGAGACCCAGTACTTC. The V and J genes are TRBV24-1 and TRBJ2-5; possible D gene TRBD2, 5 bases. This CDR3 spans 15 amino acids. Trimming stripped 5 bases from V and 4 bases from J, with 16 bases between. Looked up from germline, CDR1 is KGHDR and CDR2 is SFDVKD.

This clonotype has ten or more counts. This chain joins TRBV2 and TRBJ1-5, with 7 bases identical to TRBD1. J gave up 5 bases and V 3 bases, and 4 bases lay outside the gene matches. This CDR3 region has 14 residues. Germline V gives CDR1 SNHLY, CDR2 FYNNEI. The CDR3 bases are TGTGCCAGCAGTGAGTATCAGGGGGATCAGCCCCAGCATTTT. This gives the protein CASSEYQGDQPQHF.

On this clonotype itself: This may come from a read error, since a much larger clone is one base off. The V and J genes are TRBV10-2 and TRBJ1-2; no clear D. The V gene's germline CDR1 is WSHSY and CDR2 SAAADI. This CDR3 comprises 17 residues. Deletions cut 4 bases from V and 7 bases from J, with 25 bases between. The CDR3 sequence: CASSGANTSRKTCGYTF. The DNA of the CDR3 is TGCGCCAGCAGTGGAGCTAACACTTCTAGAAAGACCTGTGGCTACACCTTC.

This clonotype was found many times. One junction end disagrees with the germline gene, perhaps due to a read error. J is TRBJ2-1 and V is TRBV29-1; 8 nucleotides match TRBD1. In germline, CDR1 is SQVTM, CDR2 ANQGSEA. This CDR3 spans 15 amino acids. The CDR3 DNA reads TGCAGCGTGGAAGCGGACAGGGTTGTTACCAATGAGCAGTTCTTC. As protein: CSVEADRVVTNEQFF.

This clonotype showed up many times. This chain connects TRBV5-6 to TRBJ1-1; 7 bases map to TRBD1. The trim removed 3 bases at V and 6 bases at J, leaving 17 bases unmatched. This CDR3 region has 17 residues. Germline V gene sequence: CDR1 SGHDT, CDR2 YYEEEE. CDR3 nucleotides: TGTGCCAGCAGCTCCTACCGGGACAGACTACACGAAGCTGAAGCTTTCTTT. It is translated as CASSSYRDRLHEAEAFF.

This clonotype appeared a few times. This rearrangement joins TRBV5-1 to TRBJ2-3, with 10 bases that match TRBD2. The germline CDR1 and CDR2 sequences are SGHRS and YFSETQ. Trimming took 4 bases from V and 4 from J; bases not matched to a gene: 9. The CDR3 covers 16 residues. The CDR3 DNA follows: TGCGCCAGCAGCCGGGAGGGCAGCGGGAGGGCAGATACGCAGTATTTT. Amino acids: CASSREGSGRADTQYF.

As regards this clonotype: At one end, the junction sequence differs from germline, possibly due to a read error. The chain carries TRBV6-5 and TRBJ2-3; weak D call: TRBD1 (7 bases). Germline V gives CDR1 MNHEY, CDR2 SVGAGI. The length of the CDR3 is 17 residues. CDR3 loop: CASSGPGGLTGPDTRYF. DNA of the CDR3: TGTGCCAGCAGCGGGCCAGGGGGGCTAACCGGCCCAGATACGCGGTATTTT.

This clonotype was detected many times. The V and J genes are TRBV10-2 and TRBJ1-2; D uncertain. Germline V lookup: CDR1 WSHSY, CDR2 SAAADI. Trimming left V 10 bases short and J 0 bases short, with 21 bases between. The CDR3 spans 16 residues. The CDR3 DNA sequence: TGCGCCATCTCTCAAGGTTCTGCTACCACTAACTATGGCTACACCTTC. It specifies CAISQGSATTNYGYTF.